This is a list of T cell receptor beta chains from one sample in a study of cytomegalovirus exposure and HLA in healthy donors. Here immunoSEQ multiplex PCR was the method, and the copy in TCRdb shows in-frame clones only, minus some. The sample includes some 130,000 clones, around three quarters of them seen just once. Sequencing used PBMCs. These receptors were taken from a male donor in good health and CMV-seropositive. CDR3s include the opening cysteine and the closing phenylalanine or tryptophan. The D gene is left open where the match is weak. The size field is filled for only some rows; it gives once, few, many or a size class.

J gene | clone size | V gene | D gene | CDR3 DNA | CDR3 protein
TRBJ1-1 | . | TRBV19 | . | TGTGCCAGTAGTATGGGGAGGGACACCCAGAGGGGCTGGAACACTGAAGCTTTCTTT | CASSMGRDTQRGWNTEAFF
TRBJ1-2 | . | TRBV6-5 | TRBD1 | TGTGCCAGCAGCGAGGACAGGGTCTATGGCTACACCTTC | CASSEDRVYGYTF
TRBJ2-7 | . | TRBV19 | TRBD2 | TGTGCCAGTAGTATGATTCAGGCTAGCGGGAGTGAGCAGTACTTC | CASSMIQASGSEQYF
TRBJ1-2 | . | TRBV18 | . | TGTGCCAGCTCACCACCGGTCAGGGCCAACTATGGCTACACCTTC | CASSPPVRANYGYTF
TRBJ2-3 | . | TRBV5-8 | TRBD1 | TGTGCCAGCAGCCCCGGGACAGGACCCACAGATACGCAGTATTTT | CASSPGTGPTDTQYF
TRBJ2-7 | . | TRBV19 | TRBD2 | TGTGCCAGTAGTATAGGGGCGGGAGGTGCCCCCGAGCAGTACTTC | CASSIGAGGAPEQYF
TRBJ2-2 | . | TRBV5-6 | TRBD2 | TGTGCCAGCAGCTTGGTATCGGGAGGAACGAACACCGGGGAGCTGTTTTTT | CASSLVSGGTNTGELFF
TRBJ1-1 | few | TRBV6-5 | . | TGTGCCAGCAGTTCCCCACGCCTAGGTGGGACTGAAGCTTTCTTT | CASSSPRLGGTEAFF
TRBJ1-1 | . | TRBV2 | TRBD1 | TGTGCCAGCAGGCTACCCCGGGACAGGGGTGGCACTGAAGCTTTCTTT | CASRLPRDRGGTEAFF
TRBJ2-5 | . | TRBV6-5 | TRBD1 | TGTGCCAGCAGTCCCGGGACAGGGCCTCTGGAGACCCAGTACTTC | CASSPGTGPLETQYF
TRBJ2-7 | . | TRBV28 | TRBD2 | TGTGCCAGCAGTTTTACTAGCGGCAGCTCCTACGAGCAGTACTTC | CASSFTSGSSYEQYF
TRBJ2-3 | . | TRBV5-1 | . | TGCGCCAGCAGCCCGTTCTCCCCTTTGTCAGATACGCAGTATTTT | CASSPFSPLSDTQYF
TRBJ2-5 | . | TRBV7-9 | TRBD2 | TGTTCCAGCAGCCCCGGGCGGGGGGGCGGAGAGACCCAGTACTTC | CSSSPGRGGGETQYF
TRBJ2-1 | . | TRBV5-1 | . | TGCGCCAGCAGCTTGGCCGCTGGGGCCGGCCTTATCAAGGAGCAGTTCTTC | CASSLAAGAGLIKEQFF
TRBJ2-1 | . | TRBV7-6 | TRBD2 | TGTGCCAGCAGCTTCGACGTTAGCGGGAGCTCCTACAATGAGCAGTTCTTC | CASSFDVSGSSYNEQFF
TRBJ2-1 | few | TRBV2 | TRBD2 | TGTGCCAGCAGTGAAGCCGGAACTAGCGGCAGCATGATCTACAATGAGCAGTTCTTC | CASSEAGTSGSMIYNEQFF
TRBJ2-7 | . | TRBV28 | TRBD1 | TGTGCCAGCAGGGCCCCGGGACAGGCCTACGAGCAGTACTTC | CASRAPGQAYEQYF
TRBJ1-2 | . | TRBV28 | . | TGTGCCAGCAGGCTCCCTCAGGGAAGCAACTATGGCTACACCTTC | CASRLPQGSNYGYTF
TRBJ2-7 | . | TRBV27 | TRBD2 | TGTGCCAGCAGTTTATCGACTAGCGGGCTTACCTACGAGCAGTACTTC | CASSLSTSGLTYEQYF
TRBJ1-6 | . | TRBV19 | TRBD1 | TGTGCCAGTAGACAGGGGGCTAATTCACCCCTCCACTTT | CASRQGANSPLHF
TRBJ2-3 | . | TRBV2 | TRBD2 | TGTGCCAGCAGTGAATCCCTAGCGGGGGCGGATACGCAGTATTTT | CASSESLAGADTQYF
TRBJ2-7 | few | TRBV18 | TRBD1 | TGTGCCAGCTCACCCAGGACAGGGGGCGACAAGCAGTACTTC | CASSPRTGGDKQYF
TRBJ1-4 | . | TRBV5-6 | . | TGTGCCAGCAGCTCCCACCCGGATGAAAAACTGTTTTTT | CASSSHPDEKLFF
TRBJ2-5 | . | TRBV27 | . | TGTGCCAGCAAAAAGCTAGAGACCCAGTACTTC | CASKKLETQYF
TRBJ2-2 | . | TRBV29-1 | . | TGCAGCGTTCTGGATCCTCTAGACACCGGGGAGCTGTTTTTT | CSVLDPLDTGELFF
TRBJ2-3 | . | TRBV11-2 | . | TGTGCCAGCAGCCGCTCACAGAGTGCGCAGTATTTT | CASSRSQSAQYF
TRBJ1-1 | . | TRBV6-1 | TRBD1 | TGTGCCAGCAGTGAGACAGGGGGCTGGAACACTGAAGCTTTCTTT | CASSETGGWNTEAFF
TRBJ2-7 | . | TRBV27 | . | TGTGCCAGCACCTTGATTCCGGGGTCCTTGTACGAGCAGTACTTC | CASTLIPGSLYEQYF
TRBJ1-1 | once | TRBV7-3 | . | TGTGCCAGCAGCTTAAATCCAGGGATGAACACTGAAGCTTTCTTT | CASSLNPGMNTEAFF
TRBJ2-1 | . | TRBV6-1 | . | TGTGCCAGCAGTGAAACCGGGATTCATGAGCAGTTCTTC | CASSETGIHEQFF
TRBJ1-1 | . | TRBV5-1 | . | TGCGCCAGCAGCTTGGGTCAAGGGGCCACTGAAGCTTTCTTT | CASSLGQGATEAFF
TRBJ2-1 | . | TRBV6-1 | TRBD2 | TGTGCCAGCAGTGCCCTACTAGCGGGAGGGGATAATGAGCAGTTCTTC | CASSALLAGGDNEQFF
TRBJ2-1 | once | TRBV5-4 | TRBD2 | TGTGCCAGCAACGACCTAGCGGGGCCCCGCGATGAGCAGTTCTTC | CASNDLAGPRDEQFF
TRBJ1-5 | . | TRBV2 | . | TGTGCCAGCAGTGAAGGGGGAGGGACGGTCAATCAGCCCCAGCATTTT | CASSEGGGTVNQPQHF
TRBJ1-2 | . | TRBV6-5 | TRBD1 | TGTGCCAGCAGTTACTTCGGACAGGGTTTCGGCTACACCTTC | CASSYFGQGFGYTF
TRBJ1-1 | once | TRBV5-1 | TRBD1 | TGCGCCACCGGGGCAGGGGGCAACACTGAAGCTTTCTTT | CATGAGGNTEAFF
TRBJ2-1 | few | TRBV19 | TRBD2 | TGTGCCAGTAGTACTCTAGCGGGGGTTGGGGATGAGCAGTTCTTC | CASSTLAGVGDEQFF
TRBJ2-7 | . | TRBV27 | TRBD2 | TGTGCCAGCAGCCGGCCAGGAGCGGGGGCCTACGAGCAGTACTTC | CASSRPGAGAYEQYF
TRBJ1-2 | . | TRBV5-1 | TRBD1 | TGCGCCAGCAGCCGCGGACAGGTCAACTATGGCTACACCTTC | CASSRGQVNYGYTF
TRBJ2-2 | . | TRBV5-4 | TRBD2 | TGTGCCAGCAGCCTGAAGTCGAGGGGAGGGACCGGGGAGCTGTTTTTT | CASSLKSRGGTGELFF
TRBJ2-3 | . | TRBV28 | . | TGTGCCAGCAGACCATGGTGGGCAAACACAGATACGCAGTATTTT | CASRPWWANTDTQYF
TRBJ1-6 | . | TRBV7-2 | . | TGTGCCAGCAGCCGCCTTAGTTCACCCCTCCACTTT | CASSRLSSPLHF